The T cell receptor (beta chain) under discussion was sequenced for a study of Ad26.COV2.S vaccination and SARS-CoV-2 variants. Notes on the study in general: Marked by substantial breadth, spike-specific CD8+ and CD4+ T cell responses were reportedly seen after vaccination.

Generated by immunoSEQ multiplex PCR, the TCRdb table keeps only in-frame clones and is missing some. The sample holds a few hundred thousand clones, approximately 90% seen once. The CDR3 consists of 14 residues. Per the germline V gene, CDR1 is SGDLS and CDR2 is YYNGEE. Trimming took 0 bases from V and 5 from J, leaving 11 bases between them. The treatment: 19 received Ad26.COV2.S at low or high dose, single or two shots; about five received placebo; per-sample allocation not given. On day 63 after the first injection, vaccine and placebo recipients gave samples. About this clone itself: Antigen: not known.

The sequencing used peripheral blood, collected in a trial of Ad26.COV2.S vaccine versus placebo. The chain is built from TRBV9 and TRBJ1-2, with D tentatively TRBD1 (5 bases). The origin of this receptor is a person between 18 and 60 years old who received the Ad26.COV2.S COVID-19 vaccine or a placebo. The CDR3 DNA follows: TGTGCCAGCAGCGTAGGGAGACAGCCGTATGGCTACACCTTC. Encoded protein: CASSVGRQPYGYTF.